These 17 T cell receptor beta chains share one sample of origin, sequenced in a study of T-cell reconstitution after alpha-beta-depleted transplantation in children. Unique molecular identifiers were incorporated during preparation of the TCRbeta library. TCRdb processed the PCR reads anew with MiXCR; each CDR3 protein has one entry. The table includes about 490,000 distinct CDR3 sequences, approximately 10% detected once. This specimen consisted of PBMCs, obtained before TCRalphabeta/CD19-depleted stem cell transplant. All receptors come from a child aged 2-15 years with inherited bone marrow failure, due to receive a stem cell transplant.

In its sample, this clonotype was seen many times. CDR3 nucleotide sequence: TGCAGCGTACCGGGACAGGGGGCGGTTGAGCAGTTCTTC. Its protein is CSVPGQGAVEQFF. The gene calls are TRBV29-1 and TRBJ2-1; 12 nucleotides match TRBD1. V lost 6 bases and J lost 9; bases outside the gene matches: 6. The CDR3 sequence is 13 residues long. Germline CDR1 SQVTM, CDR2 ANQGSEA.

Ten or more counts support this clonotype. V usage is TRBV28 and J usage is TRBJ1-6, with unresolved D. V was cut by 8 bases and J by 9 bases, with 11 bases left in between. CDR3 length equals 12 residues. Germline V gene sequence: CDR1 MDHEN, CDR2 SYDVKM. CDR3 sequence (DNA): TGTGCCAGCGCCCTAGTGGGTTCACCCCTCCACTTT. Protein product: CASALVGSPLHF. The whole variable domain, filled in from reference TRBV28 and TRBJ1-6, reads DVKVTQSSRYLVKRTGEKVFLECVQDMDHENMFWYRQDPGLGLRLIYFSYDVKMKEKGDIPEGYSVSREKKERFSLILESASTNQTSMYLCASALVGSPLHFGNGTRLTVT.

There are many counts of this clonotype. This chain joins TRBV2 and TRBJ2-3; TRBD2 matches at 7 bases. In germline, CDR1 is SNHLY, CDR2 FYNNEI. This CDR3 is 12 amino acids long. Losses at the gene ends were 10 bases for V and 2 bases for J; bases not matched to a gene: 3. CDR3 amino acids: CATGTTTDTQYF. CDR3 nucleotide sequence: TGTGCCACCGGGACTACCACAGATACGCAGTATTTT.

The chain uses TRBV20-1 and TRBJ1-1, with D possibly being TRBD1 (5 bases). The V gene's germline CDR1 is DFQATT and CDR2 SNEGSKA (reference sequence). V shed 0 bases and J shed 1 base, with 12 bases lying between them. This CDR3 has 15 amino acids. CDR3 in DNA: TGCAGTGCTAGAGATCTCGGGGGAGCGAACACTGAAGCTTTCTTT. Its protein is CSARDLGGANTEAFF.

This chain joins TRBV12-3 or TRBV12-4 and TRBJ2-1, with D possibly matching TRBD2 (5 bases). V lost 7 bases to trimming and J lost 0 bases, with 22 bases between them. The CDR3 has 18 amino acids. The CDR3 loop is CASTYQLSSPYSYNEQFF. Here the CDR3 DNA reads TGTGCCAGCACCTACCAACTATCTAGCCCATACTCCTACAATGAGCAGTTCTTC.

This clonotype has at least ten counts. This chain uses TRBV20-1 with TRBJ2-2; either TRBD1 or TRBD2 may fit D (5 bases each). CDR3 length: 15 residues. Trimming took off 5 bases at V and 1 base at J, with 14 bases between the two ends. Germline values: CDR1 DFQATT, CDR2 SNEGSKA (reference sequence). CDR3 residues: CSAARGPLNTGELFF. In DNA, the CDR3 is TGCAGTGCTGCGAGGGGTCCGTTGAACACCGGGGAGCTGTTTTTT.

The chain combines TRBV5-4 with TRBJ1-2; 9 bases line up with TRBD1. V lost 6 bases and J lost 4; bases outside the gene matches: 10. Germline CDR1 reads SGHNT; CDR2 reads YYREEE (reference sequence). CDR3 length: 15 residues. In nucleotides, the CDR3 is TGTGCCAGCACCGTTGGACAGGGGTACGGCTATGGCTACACCTTC. This gives the protein CASTVGQGYGYGYTF.

The sample holds many counts of this clonotype. The chain carries TRBV12-3 or TRBV12-4 and TRBJ2-6; TRBD1 matches 7 bases. The ends lost 7 bases at V and 5 bases at J; junction bases unmatched: 11. CDR3 length: 16 residues. The CDR3 region has the DNA TGTGCCAGCAATCCCTCGACAGGGCTTAGGGCCAACGTCCTGACTTTC. Its protein product is CASNPSTGLRANVLTF.

This clonotype came up many times. This rearrangement joins TRBV9 to TRBJ2-7; TRBD1 agrees at 12 bases. Germline V CDR1 and CDR2: SGDLS, YYNGEE. The trim removed 7 bases at V and 5 bases at J, leaving 4 bases unmatched. The CDR3 runs to 13 residues. CDR3 bases: TGTGCCAGCGGGACAGGGGGCGAACACGAGCAGTACTTC. This gives the protein CASGTGGEHEQYF.

The CDR3 loop reads CASSPPGGNEQFF. The CDR3 nucleotides are TGTGCCAGCTCACCCCCCGGGGGAAATGAGCAGTTCTTC. The chain employs TRBV18 and TRBJ2-1; TRBD2 is a possible D gene (6 bases). The CDR3 is 13 residues long. Trimming shortened V by 3 bases and J by 7 bases, and 10 bases separated the two germline ends. From germline, CDR1 is KGHSH and CDR2 LQKENI.

This clonotype was picked up many times. The rearrangement uses TRBV10-3 and TRBJ1-6; 8 bases agree with TRBD1. The CDR3 is made up of 15 amino acids. Germline CDR1 is ENHRY and CDR2 is SYGVKD. Germline trimming cut 2 bases from V and 9 bases from J; bases unmatched to any gene: 6. This CDR3 reads CAISENQGAVSPLHF. CDR3 bases: TGTGCCATCAGTGAGAACCAGGGGGCGGTTTCACCCCTCCACTTT.

The table lists this clonotype with many counts. The V gene is TRBV5-6, the J gene TRBJ1-3; D unresolved. Germline values: CDR1 SGHDT, CDR2 YYEEEE. This CDR3 contains 15 residues. V lost 5 bases, J lost 0 bases, and 12 bases lay in between. The CDR3, as DNA: TGTGCCAGCAGTTGGGCGGCCACCTCTGGAAACACCATATATTTT. Protein: CASSWAATSGNTIYF.

The gene calls are TRBV6-1 and TRBJ2-1; D might be TRBD2 (7 bases). V lost 8 bases and J 0 bases, leaving 17 bases between the germline ends. The CDR3 is made up of 16 amino acids. CDR1 MNHNS and CDR2 SASEGT come from the germline V gene. This CDR3 reads CASGGGSWSSYNEQFF. CDR3 coding DNA: TGTGCCAGCGGGGGCGGGAGCTGGAGCTCCTACAATGAGCAGTTCTTC.

This clonotype was found many times. The chain carries TRBV20-1 and TRBJ2-7; tentatively, D is TRBD1 or TRBD2 (7 bases each). The CDR3 has 12 amino acids. Trimming removed 6 bases at V and 3 bases at J, with 12 bases between. Germline V gene sequence: CDR1 DFQATT, CDR2 SNEGSKA (reference sequence). CDR3 coding DNA: TGCAGTGCGGGGAGGGGGCTCTACGAGCAGTACTTC. This translates into CSAGRGLYEQYF.

This clonotype was recorded at least ten times. The V and J genes are TRBV15 and TRBJ2-2; D may be TRBD2 (5 bases). The CDR3 length is 14 residues. V lost 0 bases to trimming and J lost 4 bases, with 6 bases between them. Looked up from germline, CDR1 is LNHNV and CDR2 is YYDKDF (reference sequence). The CDR3 loop is CATSRDGSTGELFF. CDR3 DNA: TGTGCCACCAGCAGAGATGGGAGCACCGGGGAGCTGTTTTTT. The complete variable domain, with remaining parts taken from reference TRBV15 and TRBJ2-2, reads DAMVIQNPRYQVTQFGKPVTLSCSQTLNHNVMYWYQQKSSQAPKLLFHYYDKDFNNEADTPDNFQSRRPNTSFCFLDIRSPGLGDTAMYLCATSRDGSTGELFFGEGSRLTVL.

This clonotype was observed at least ten times. The chain combines TRBV3-1 with TRBJ2-2; 7 bases are a match to TRBD2. The CDR3 has 15 residues. Germline CDR1 and CDR2: LGHDT and YNNKEL (reference sequence). The J segment lost 6 bases and the V segment lost 0 bases, leaving 4 bases of the junction unmatched. CDR3 coding DNA: TGTGCCAGCAGCCAAGAAGACCTAGCGGCCGGGGAGCTGTTTTTT. Protein sequence: CASSQEDLAAGELFF.

This clonotype was seen many times. CDR3 sequence (DNA): TGCAGTGCTAGAGTGAACCCGGGTGCGAGGGGCGAGCAGTACTTC. As protein: CSARVNPGARGEQYF. The rearrangement joins TRBV20-1 to TRBJ2-7; D possibly matches TRBD1 or TRBD2 (5 bases each). The CDR3 length is 15 residues. V was pared by 1 base and J by 6 bases, with 19 bases between. Germline V gene lookup returns CDR1 DFQATT and CDR2 SNEGSKA (reference sequence).